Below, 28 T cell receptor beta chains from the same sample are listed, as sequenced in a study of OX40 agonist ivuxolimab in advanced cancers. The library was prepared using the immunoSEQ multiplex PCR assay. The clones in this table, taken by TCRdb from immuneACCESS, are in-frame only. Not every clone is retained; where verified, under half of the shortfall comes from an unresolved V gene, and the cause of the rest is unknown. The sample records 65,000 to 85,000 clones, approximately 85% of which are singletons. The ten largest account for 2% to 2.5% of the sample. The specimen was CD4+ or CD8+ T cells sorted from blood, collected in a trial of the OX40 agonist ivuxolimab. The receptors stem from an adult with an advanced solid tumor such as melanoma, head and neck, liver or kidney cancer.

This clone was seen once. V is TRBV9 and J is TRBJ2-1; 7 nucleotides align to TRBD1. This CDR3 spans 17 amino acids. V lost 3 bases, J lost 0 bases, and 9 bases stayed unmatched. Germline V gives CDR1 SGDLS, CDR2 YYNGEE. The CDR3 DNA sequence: TGTGCCAGCAGCGCATTAAAGGGGGCTGGCTCCTACAATGAGCAGTTCTTC. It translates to CASSALKGAGSYNEQFF.

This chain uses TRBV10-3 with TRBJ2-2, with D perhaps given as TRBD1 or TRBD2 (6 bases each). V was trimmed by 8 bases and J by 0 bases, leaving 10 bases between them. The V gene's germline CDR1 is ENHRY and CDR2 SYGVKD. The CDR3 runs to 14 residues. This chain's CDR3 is CAIPGDTNTGELFF. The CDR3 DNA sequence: TGTGCCATCCCGGGGGACACGAACACCGGGGAGCTGTTTTTT.

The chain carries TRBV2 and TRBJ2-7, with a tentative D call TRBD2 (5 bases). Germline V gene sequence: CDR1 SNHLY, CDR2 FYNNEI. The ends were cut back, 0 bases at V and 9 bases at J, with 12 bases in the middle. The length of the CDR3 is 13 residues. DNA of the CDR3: TGTGCCAGCAGTGAAGCGCTTCGGGGTACGCAGTACTTC. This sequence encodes CASSEALRGTQYF.

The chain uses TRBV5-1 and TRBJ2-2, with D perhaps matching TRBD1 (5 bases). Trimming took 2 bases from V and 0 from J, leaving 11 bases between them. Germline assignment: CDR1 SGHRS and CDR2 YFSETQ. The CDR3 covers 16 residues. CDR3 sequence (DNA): TGCGCCAGCAGCTTACTCAGGGTCTCGAACACCGGGGAGCTGTTTTTT. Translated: CASSLLRVSNTGELFF.

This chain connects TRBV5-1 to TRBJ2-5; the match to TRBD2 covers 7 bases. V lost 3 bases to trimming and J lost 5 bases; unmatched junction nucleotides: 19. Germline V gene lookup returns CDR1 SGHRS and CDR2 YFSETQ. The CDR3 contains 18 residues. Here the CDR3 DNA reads TGCGCCAGCAGCTCGTTATTGGGGGGGACCGGCGGAGGGGAGACCCAGTACTTC. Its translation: CASSSLLGGTGGGETQYF.

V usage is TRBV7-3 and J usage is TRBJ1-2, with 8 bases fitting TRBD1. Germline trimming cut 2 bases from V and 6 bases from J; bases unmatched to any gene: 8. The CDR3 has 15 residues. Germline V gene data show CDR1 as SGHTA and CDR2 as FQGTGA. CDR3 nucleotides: TGTGCCAGCAGCTTAGATCCAGGGGGCAACGATGGCTACACCTTC. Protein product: CASSLDPGGNDGYTF.

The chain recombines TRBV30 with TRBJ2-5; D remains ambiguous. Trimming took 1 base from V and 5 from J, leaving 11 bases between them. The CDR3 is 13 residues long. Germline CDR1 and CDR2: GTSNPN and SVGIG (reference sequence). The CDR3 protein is CAWSGLAGETQYF. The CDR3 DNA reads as TGTGCCTGGAGTGGACTCGCTGGGGAGACCCAGTACTTC. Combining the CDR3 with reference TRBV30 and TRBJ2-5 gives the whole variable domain SQTIHQWPATLVQPVGSPLSLECTVEGTSNPNLYWYRQAAGRGLQLLFYSVGIGQISSEVPQNLSASRPQDRQFILSSKKLLLSDSGFYLCAWSGLAGETQYFGPGTRLLVL.

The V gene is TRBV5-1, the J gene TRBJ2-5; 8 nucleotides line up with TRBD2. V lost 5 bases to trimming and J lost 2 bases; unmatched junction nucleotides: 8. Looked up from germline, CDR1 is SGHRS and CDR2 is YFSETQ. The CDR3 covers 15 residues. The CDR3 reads CASSSGTTTQETQYF. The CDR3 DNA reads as TGCGCCAGCAGTAGCGGGACTACAACTCAAGAGACCCAGTACTTC.

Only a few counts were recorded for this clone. The CDR3 coding sequence is TGTGCCAGCAGCCCGGGGGGCAGGGTTTGGACCCAGTACTTC. This translates into CASSPGGRVWTQYF. The chain is built from TRBV5-6 and TRBJ2-5; weak D call: TRBD2 (7 bases). Per germline, CDR1 SGHDT and CDR2 YYEEEE. This CDR3 spans 14 amino acids. V shed 4 bases and J shed 7 bases, with 17 bases lying between them.

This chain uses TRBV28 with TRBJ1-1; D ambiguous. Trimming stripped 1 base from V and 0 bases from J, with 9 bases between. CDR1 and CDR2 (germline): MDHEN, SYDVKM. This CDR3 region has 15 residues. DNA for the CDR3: TGTGCCAGCAGTTTATTTGGAGTTCTGAACACTGAAGCTTTCTTT. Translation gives CASSLFGVLNTEAFF.

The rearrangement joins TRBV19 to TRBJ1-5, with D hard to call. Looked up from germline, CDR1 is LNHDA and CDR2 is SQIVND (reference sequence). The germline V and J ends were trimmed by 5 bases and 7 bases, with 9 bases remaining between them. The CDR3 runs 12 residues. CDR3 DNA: TGTGCCAGTAGTGGTCCGGACCAGCCCCAGCATTTT. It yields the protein CASSGPDQPQHF.

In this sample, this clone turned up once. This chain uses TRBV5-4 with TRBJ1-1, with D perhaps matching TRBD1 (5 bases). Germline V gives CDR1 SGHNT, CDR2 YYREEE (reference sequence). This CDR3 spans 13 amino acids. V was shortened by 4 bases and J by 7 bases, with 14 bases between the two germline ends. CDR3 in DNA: TGTGCCAGCAGCAATCCAGGGATCTTTGAAGCTTTCTTT. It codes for CASSNPGIFEAFF.

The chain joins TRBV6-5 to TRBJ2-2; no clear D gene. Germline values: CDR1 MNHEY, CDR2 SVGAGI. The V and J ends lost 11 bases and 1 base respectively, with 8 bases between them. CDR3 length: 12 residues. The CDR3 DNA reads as TGTGCCTGTCAAGGGAACACCGGGGAGCTGTTTTTT. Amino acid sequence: CACQGNTGELFF.

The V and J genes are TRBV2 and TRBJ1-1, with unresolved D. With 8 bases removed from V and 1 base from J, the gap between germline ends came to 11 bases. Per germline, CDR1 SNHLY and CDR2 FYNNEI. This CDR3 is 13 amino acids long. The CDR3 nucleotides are TGTGCCAGCGGCGGGGAAGGGAACACTGAAGCTTTCTTT. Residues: CASGGEGNTEAFF.

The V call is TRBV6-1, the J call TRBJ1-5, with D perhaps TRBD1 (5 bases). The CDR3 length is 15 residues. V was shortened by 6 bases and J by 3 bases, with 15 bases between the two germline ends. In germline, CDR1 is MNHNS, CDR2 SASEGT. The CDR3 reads CASRELDSYNQPQHF. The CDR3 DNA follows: TGTGCCAGCAGAGAATTAGACAGCTACAATCAGCCCCAGCATTTT.

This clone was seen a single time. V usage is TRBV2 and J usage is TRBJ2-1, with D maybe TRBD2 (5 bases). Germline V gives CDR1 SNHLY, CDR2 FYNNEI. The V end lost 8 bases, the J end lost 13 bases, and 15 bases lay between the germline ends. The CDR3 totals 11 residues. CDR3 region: CASSSGNNQFF. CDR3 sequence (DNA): TGTGCCAGCTCCTCCGGGAATAACCAGTTCTTC.

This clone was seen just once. The chain's CDR3 is CASSIVAETWADTQYF. CDR3 bases: TGTGCCAGTAGTATAGTTGCGGAAACATGGGCAGATACGCAGTATTTT. The chain joins TRBV19 to TRBJ2-3; D is uncertain. CDR3 size: 16 residues. The V and J ends lost 1 base and 4 bases respectively, with 15 bases between them. The V gene's germline CDR1 is LNHDA and CDR2 SQIVND (reference sequence).

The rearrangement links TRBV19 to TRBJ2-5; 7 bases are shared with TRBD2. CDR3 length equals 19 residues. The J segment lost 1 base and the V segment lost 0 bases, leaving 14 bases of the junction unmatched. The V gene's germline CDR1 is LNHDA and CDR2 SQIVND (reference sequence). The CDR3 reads CASSIERSSGYTFQETQYF. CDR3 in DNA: TGTGCCAGTAGTATAGAGAGGTCTAGCGGATACACCTTCCAAGAGACCCAGTACTTC.

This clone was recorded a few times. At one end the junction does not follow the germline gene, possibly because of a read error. CDR3 residues: CASSISDSQLF. CDR3 in DNA: TGTGCCAGCAGCATATCAGATTCACAGCTCTTC. This sequence joins TRBV28 and TRBJ1-2; no firm D call. Germline CDR1 reads MDHEN; CDR2 reads SYDVKM. The CDR3 totals 11 residues.

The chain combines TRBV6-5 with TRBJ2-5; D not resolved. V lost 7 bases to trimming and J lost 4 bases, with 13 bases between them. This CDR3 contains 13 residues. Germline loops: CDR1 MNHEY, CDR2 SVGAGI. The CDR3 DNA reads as TGTGCCAGCACCTTTTCCCGCGGAGAGACCCAGTACTTC. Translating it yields CASTFSRGETQYF.

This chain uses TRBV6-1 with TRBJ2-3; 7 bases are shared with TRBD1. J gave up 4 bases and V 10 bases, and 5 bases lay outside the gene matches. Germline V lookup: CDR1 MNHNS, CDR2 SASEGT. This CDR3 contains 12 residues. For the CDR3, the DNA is TGTGCCACCAAACAGGGGTCAGATACGCAGTATTTT. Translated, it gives CATKQGSDTQYF.

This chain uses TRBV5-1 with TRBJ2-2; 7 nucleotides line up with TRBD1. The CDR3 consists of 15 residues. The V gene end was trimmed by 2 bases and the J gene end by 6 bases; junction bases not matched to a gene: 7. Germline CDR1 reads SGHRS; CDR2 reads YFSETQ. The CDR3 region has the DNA TGCGCCAGCAGCTTAGACAGGGCTCGGTCCGGGGAGCTGTTTTTT. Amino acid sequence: CASSLDRARSGELFF.

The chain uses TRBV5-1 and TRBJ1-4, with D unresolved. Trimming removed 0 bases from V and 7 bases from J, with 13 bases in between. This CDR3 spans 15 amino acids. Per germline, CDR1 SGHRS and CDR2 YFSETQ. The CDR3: CASSLEAGEGEKLFF. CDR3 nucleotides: TGCGCCAGCAGCTTGGAAGCCGGGGAGGGTGAAAAACTGTTTTTT.

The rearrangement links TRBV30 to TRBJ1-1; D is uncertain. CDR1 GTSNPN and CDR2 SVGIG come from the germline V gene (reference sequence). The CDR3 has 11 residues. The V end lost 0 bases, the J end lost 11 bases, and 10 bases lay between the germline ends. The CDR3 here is CAWSVQFSAFF. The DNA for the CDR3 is TGTGCCTGGAGTGTACAATTTAGCGCTTTCTTT.

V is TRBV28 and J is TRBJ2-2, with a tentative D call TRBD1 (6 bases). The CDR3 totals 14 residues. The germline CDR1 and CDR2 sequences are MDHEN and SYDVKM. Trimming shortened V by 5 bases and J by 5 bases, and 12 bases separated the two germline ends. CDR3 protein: CASSTDSRTGELFF. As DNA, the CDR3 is TGTGCCAGCAGTACGGACAGTCGGACCGGGGAGCTGTTTTTT.

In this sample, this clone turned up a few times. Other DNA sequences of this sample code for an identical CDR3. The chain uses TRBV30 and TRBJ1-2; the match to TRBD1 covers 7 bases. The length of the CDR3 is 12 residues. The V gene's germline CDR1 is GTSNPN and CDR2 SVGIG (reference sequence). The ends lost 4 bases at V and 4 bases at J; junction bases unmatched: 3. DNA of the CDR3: TGTGCCTGGATCGGACAGGTCTATGGCTACACCTTC. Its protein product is CAWIGQVYGYTF.

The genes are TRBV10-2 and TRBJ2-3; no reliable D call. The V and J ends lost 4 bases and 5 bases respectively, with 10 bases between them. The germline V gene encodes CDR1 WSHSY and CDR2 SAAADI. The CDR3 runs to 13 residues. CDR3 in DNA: TGCGCCAGCAGTGTTACGGTTCTAGATACGCAGTATTTT. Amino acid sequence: CASSVTVLDTQYF.

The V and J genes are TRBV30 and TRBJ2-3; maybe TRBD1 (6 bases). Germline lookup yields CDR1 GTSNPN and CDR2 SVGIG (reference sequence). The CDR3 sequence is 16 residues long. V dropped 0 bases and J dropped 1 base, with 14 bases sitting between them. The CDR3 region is CAWSVGRTAGTDTQYF. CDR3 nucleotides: TGTGCCTGGAGTGTCGGTCGGACAGCAGGCACAGATACGCAGTATTTT. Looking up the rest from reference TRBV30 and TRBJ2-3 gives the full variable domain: SQTIHQWPATLVQPVGSPLSLECTVEGTSNPNLYWYRQAAGRGLQLLFYSVGIGQISSEVPQNLSASRPQDRQFILSSKKLLLSDSGFYLCAWSVGRTAGTDTQYFGPGTRLTVL.